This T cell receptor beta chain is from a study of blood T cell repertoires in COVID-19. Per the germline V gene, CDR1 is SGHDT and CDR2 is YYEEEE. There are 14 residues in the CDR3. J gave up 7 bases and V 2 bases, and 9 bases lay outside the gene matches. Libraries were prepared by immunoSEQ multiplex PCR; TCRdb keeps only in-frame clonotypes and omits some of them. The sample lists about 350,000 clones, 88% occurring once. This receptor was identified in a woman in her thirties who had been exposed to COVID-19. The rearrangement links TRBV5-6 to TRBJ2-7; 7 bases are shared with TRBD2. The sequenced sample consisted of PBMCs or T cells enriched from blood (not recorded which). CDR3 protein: CASSFLVAGGEQYF. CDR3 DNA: TGTGCCAGCAGCTTTTTGGTAGCGGGTGGAGAGCAGTACTTC.